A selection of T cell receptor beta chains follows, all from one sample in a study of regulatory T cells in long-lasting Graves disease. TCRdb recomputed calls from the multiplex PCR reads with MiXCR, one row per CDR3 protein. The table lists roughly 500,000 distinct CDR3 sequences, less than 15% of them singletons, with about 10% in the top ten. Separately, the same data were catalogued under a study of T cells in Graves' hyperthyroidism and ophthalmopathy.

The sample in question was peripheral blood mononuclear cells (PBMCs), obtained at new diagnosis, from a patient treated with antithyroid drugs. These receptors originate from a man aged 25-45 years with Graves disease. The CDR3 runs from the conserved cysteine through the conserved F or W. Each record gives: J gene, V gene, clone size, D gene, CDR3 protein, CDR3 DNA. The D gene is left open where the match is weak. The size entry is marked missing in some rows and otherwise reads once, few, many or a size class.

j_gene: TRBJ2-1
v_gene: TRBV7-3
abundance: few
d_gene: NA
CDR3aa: CASSGDKNEQFF
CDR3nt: TGTGCCAGCAGCGGGGACAAAAATGAGCAGTTCTTC

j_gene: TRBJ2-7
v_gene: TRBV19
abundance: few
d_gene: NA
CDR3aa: CASSMASDSYEQYF
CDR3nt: TGTGCCAGTAGTATGGCTAGCGACTCCTACGAGCAGTACTTC

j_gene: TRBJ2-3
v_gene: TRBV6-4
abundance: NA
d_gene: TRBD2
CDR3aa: CASSDSRSSGRAHCSHTDTQYF
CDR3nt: TGTGCCAGCAGTGACTCGAGGTCGAGCGGGAGGGCCCATTGCTCCCACACAGATACGCAGTATTTT

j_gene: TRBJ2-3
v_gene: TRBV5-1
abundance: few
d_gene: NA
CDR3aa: CASSLRTAPSTDTQYF
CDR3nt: TGCGCCAGCAGCTTGCGGACAGCCCCTAGCACAGATACGCAGTATTTT

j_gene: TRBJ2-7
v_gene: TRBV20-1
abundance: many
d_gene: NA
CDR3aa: CSADDLGGVREQYF
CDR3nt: TGCAGTGCTGACGACTTAGGGGGAGTGCGCGAGCAGTACTTC

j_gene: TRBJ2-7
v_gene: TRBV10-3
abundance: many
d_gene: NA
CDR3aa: CAISPGSGSSYEQYF
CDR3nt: TGTGCCATCAGCCCGGGAAGTGGGAGCTCCTACGAGCAGTACTTC

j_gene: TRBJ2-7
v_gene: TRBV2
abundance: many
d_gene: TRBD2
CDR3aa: CATLTSGRAGVYEQYF
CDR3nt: TGTGCCACCCTGACTAGCGGGAGGGCCGGGGTCTACGAGCAGTACTTC

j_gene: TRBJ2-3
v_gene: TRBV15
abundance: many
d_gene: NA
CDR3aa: CATSRVRSDTQYF
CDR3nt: TGTGCCACCAGCAGAGTCCGGTCAGATACGCAGTATTTT

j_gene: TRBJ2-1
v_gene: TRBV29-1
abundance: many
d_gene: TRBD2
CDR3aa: CSVEDLPGSGRGKFF
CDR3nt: TGCAGCGTTGAAGATCTGCCCGGGAGCGGGAGAGGGAAGTTCTTC

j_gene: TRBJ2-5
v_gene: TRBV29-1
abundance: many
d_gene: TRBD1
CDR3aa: CSGTKTGGAETQYF
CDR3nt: TGCAGCGGCACTAAGACAGGGGGCGCCGAGACCCAGTACTTC

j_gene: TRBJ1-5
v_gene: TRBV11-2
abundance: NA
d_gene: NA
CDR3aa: CASSLLGFGNQPQHF
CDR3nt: TGTGCCAGCAGCCTCCTAGGTTTCGGCAATCAGCCCCAGCATTTT

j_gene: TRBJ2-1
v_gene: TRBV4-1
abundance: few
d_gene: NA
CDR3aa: CASSHTPGDGRSPYNEQFF
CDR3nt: TGCGCCAGCAGCCACACTCCGGGGGACGGGAGATCTCCGTACAATGAGCAGTTCTTC

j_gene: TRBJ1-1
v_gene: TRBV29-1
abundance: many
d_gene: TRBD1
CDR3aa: CSVAEDRVTEAFF
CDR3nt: TGCAGCGTCGCCGAAGACAGGGTCACTGAAGCTTTCTTT

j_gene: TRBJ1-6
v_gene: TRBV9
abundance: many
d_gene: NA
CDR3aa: CASSVGGRVNSPLHF
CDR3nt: TGTGCCAGCAGCGTTGGGGGGAGGGTTAATTCACCCCTCCACTTT

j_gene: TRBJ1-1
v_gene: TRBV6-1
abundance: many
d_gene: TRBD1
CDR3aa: CATRMPSRGRETEAFF
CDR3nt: TGTGCCACCCGAATGCCGAGCAGGGGGCGCGAAACTGAAGCTTTCTTT

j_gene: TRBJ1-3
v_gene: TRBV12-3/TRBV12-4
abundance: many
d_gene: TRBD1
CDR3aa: CASTYRGAGNTIYF
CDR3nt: TGTGCCAGCACCTACAGGGGTGCTGGAAACACCATATATTTT

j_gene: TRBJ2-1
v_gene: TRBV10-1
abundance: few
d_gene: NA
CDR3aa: CASSESWGRGSYNEQFF
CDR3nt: TGCGCCAGCAGTGAGTCTTGGGGGAGAGGGTCCTACAATGAGCAGTTCTTC

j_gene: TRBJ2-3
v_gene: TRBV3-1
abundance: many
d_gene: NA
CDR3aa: CASSPTVGTQYF
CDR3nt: TGTGCCAGCAGCCCTACGGTTGGTACGCAGTATTTT

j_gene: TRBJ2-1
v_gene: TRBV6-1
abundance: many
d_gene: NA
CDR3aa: CASSGSDYYNEQFF
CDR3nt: TGTGCCAGCAGTGGCTCTGACTACTACAATGAGCAGTTCTTC

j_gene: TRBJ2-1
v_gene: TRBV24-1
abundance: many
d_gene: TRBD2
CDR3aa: CATSESLAGRGPYNEQFF
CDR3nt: TGTGCCACCAGTGAATCACTAGCGGGACGTGGGCCCTACAATGAGCAGTTCTTC

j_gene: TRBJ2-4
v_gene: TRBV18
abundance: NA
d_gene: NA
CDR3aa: CASSPLLGPKNIQYF
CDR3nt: TGTGCCAGCTCACCACTTTTGGGCCCCAAAAACATTCAGTACTTC

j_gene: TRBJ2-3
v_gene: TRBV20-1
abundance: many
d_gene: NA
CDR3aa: CSAHTFGDTQYF
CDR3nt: TGCAGTGCTCACACTTTCGGAGATACGCAGTATTTT

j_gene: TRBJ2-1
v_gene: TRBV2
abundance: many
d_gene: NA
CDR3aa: CASSEAETGYNEQFF
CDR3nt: TGTGCCAGCAGTGAAGCGGAGACAGGCTACAATGAGCAGTTCTTC

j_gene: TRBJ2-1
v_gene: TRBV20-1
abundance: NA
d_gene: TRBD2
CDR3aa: CSARGEGFEQFF
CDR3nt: TGCAGTGCTAGGGGGGAGGGCTTTGAGCAGTTCTTC

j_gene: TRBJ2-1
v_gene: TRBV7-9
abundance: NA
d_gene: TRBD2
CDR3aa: CASSRGRPGLGVNEQFF
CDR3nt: TGTGCCAGCAGCCGTGGACGGCCGGGACTAGGGGTCAATGAGCAGTTCTTC

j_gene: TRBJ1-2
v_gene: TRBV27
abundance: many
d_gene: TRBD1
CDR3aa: CASCPQDRLGGYTF
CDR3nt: TGTGCCAGCTGCCCTCAGGACAGGCTTGGTGGCTACACCTTC

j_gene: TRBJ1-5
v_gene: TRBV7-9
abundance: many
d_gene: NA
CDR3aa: CASSSGRLYSNQPQHF
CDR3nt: TGTGCCAGCAGCAGCGGACGGCTCTATAGCAATCAGCCCCAGCATTTT

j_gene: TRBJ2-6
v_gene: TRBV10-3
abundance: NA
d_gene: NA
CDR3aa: CAISRRDSGANVLTF
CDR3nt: TGTGCCATCAGTCGCAGGGACTCTGGGGCCAACGTCCTGACTTTC

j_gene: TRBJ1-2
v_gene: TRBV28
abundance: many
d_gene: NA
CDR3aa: CASSLRSGLSGYTF
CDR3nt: TGTGCCAGCAGTTTACGTTCAGGATTATCTGGCTACACCTTC

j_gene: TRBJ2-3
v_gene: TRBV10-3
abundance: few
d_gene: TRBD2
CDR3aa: CAISETTRGADTQYF
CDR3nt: TGTGCCATCAGTGAGACGACCCGGGGGGCAGATACGCAGTATTTT

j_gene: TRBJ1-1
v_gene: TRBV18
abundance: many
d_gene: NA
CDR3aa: CASSYTDTEAFF
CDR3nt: TGTGCCAGCTCATACACAGACACTGAAGCTTTCTTT

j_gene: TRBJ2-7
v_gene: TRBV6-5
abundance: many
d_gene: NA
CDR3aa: CASSYTGPLLEQYF
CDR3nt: TGTGCCAGCAGTTACACCGGCCCACTACTCGAGCAGTACTTC

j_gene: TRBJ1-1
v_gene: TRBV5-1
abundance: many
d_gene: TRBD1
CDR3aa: CASSSQGAVTEAFF
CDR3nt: TGCGCCAGCAGCTCACAGGGGGCTGTCACTGAAGCTTTCTTT

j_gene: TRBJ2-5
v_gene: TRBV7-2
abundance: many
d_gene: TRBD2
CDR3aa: CASSLGLAGVMGTQYF
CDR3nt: TGTGCCAGCAGCCTAGGACTAGCGGGAGTAATGGGGACCCAGTACTTC

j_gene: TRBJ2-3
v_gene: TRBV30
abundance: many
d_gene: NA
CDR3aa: CAWNTSPDTQYF
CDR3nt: TGTGCCTGGAATACTAGTCCAGATACGCAGTATTTT

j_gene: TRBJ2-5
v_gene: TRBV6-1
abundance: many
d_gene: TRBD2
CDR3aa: CASRAGSKETQYF
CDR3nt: TGTGCCAGCAGAGCGGGGTCGAAAGAGACCCAGTACTTC

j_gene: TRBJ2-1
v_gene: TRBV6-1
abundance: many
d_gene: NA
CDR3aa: CASSEIDLNYNEQFF
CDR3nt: TGTGCCAGCAGTGAAATTGACCTTAACTACAATGAGCAGTTCTTC

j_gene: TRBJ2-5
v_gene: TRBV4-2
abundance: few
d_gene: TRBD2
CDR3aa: CTSSQASGEETQYF
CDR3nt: TGTACCAGCAGCCAAGCTAGCGGGGAAGAGACCCAGTACTTC

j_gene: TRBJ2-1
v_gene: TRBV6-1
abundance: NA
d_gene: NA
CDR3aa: CASRQTENEQFF
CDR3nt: TGTGCCAGCAGGCAAACTGAGAATGAGCAGTTCTTC

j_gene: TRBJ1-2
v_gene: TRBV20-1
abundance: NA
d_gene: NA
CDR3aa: CSARGQLYGYTF
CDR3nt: TGCAGTGCTAGAGGACAGCTATATGGCTACACCTTC

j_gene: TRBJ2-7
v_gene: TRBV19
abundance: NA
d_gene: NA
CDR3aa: CASSDPGLGFGEQYF
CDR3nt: TGTGCCAGTAGCGACCCGGGACTGGGCTTTGGCGAGCAGTACTTC

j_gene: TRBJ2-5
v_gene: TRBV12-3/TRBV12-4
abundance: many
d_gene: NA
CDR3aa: CASSGAVWETQYF
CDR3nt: TGTGCCAGCAGCGGGGCGGTGTGGGAGACCCAGTACTTC

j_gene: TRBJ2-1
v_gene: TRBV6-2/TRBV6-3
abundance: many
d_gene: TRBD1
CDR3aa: CASSSRSWDRGLEQFF
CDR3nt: TGTGCCAGCAGTTCCCGCAGCTGGGACAGGGGGCTTGAGCAGTTCTTC

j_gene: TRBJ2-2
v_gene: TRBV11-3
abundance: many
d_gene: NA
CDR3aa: CASSDPRTATGELFF
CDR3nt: TGTGCCAGCTCAGACCCCCGGACAGCCACCGGGGAGCTGTTTTTT

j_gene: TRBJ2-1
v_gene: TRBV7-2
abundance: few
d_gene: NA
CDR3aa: CASSPLPWSSYNEQFF
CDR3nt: TGTGCCAGCAGCCCCTTACCCTGGAGCTCCTACAATGAGCAGTTCTTC

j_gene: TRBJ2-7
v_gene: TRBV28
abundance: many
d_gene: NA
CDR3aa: CASRKQRYEQYF
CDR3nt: TGTGCCAGCAGGAAACAGAGATACGAGCAGTACTTC

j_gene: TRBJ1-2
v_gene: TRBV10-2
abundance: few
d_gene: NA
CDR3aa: CASSEGRSNYGYTF
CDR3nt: TGCGCCAGCAGTGAGGGACGGAGTAACTATGGCTACACCTTC

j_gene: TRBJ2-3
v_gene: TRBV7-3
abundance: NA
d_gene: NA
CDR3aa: CASSLTVTPGVDTQYF
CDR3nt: TGTGCCAGCAGCTTAACGGTGACGCCGGGAGTAGATACGCAGTATTTT

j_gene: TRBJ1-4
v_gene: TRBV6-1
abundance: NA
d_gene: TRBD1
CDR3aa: CASSGQGPEKLFF
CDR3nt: TGTGCCAGCTCGGGACAGGGACCTGAAAAACTGTTTTTT

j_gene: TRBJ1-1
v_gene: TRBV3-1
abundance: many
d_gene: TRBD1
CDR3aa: CASSQESRYRGTEAFF
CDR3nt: TGTGCCAGCAGCCAAGAAAGCCGCTACAGGGGAACTGAAGCTTTCTTT

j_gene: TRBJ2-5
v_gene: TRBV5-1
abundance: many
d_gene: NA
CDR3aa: CASSFGQNLETQYF
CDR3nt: TGCGCCAGCAGCTTCGGGCAGAACTTAGAGACCCAGTACTTC

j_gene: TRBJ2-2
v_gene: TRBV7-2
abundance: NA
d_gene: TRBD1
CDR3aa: CASSFWDRGNTGELFF
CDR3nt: TGTGCCAGCAGCTTCTGGGACAGGGGGAACACCGGGGAGCTGTTTTTT

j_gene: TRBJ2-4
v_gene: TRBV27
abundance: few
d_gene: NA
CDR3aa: CASSTKLRSKNIQYF
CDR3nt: TGTGCCAGCAGTACCAAGCTGAGGTCCAAAAACATTCAGTACTTC

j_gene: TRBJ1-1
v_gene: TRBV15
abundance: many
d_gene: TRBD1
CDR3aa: CATSREGGLEAFF
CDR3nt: TGTGCCACCAGCAGAGAAGGGGGCCTTGAAGCTTTCTTT